Sequencing of this TCR beta chain was carried out in a study of blood T cell repertoires in COVID-19. About the study: The origin of the acute and convalescent COVID-19 samples was the United States, Italy and Spain. In each case, the material was cDNA or gDNA derived from T cells, B-cell-depleted T cells, or PBMCs.

Source study methods: Amplifying reference gene primers gave estimates of nucleated cell counts. Here immunoSEQ multiplex PCR was the method, and the copy in TCRdb shows in-frame clones only, minus some. The V and J calls and clone size come from that table; D and trimming were worked out from the DNA. Of about 120,000 clones listed, more than 60% are singletons. Germline CDR1 is SGHRS and CDR2 is YFSETQ. Trimming stripped 7 bases from V and 0 bases from J, with 13 bases between. The CDR3 loop spans 14 amino acids. Source material: peripheral blood. The origin of this receptor is a man over 45 with acute or convalescent COVID-19. This chain uses TRBV5-1 with TRBJ1-1, with D perhaps matching TRBD1 (5 bases). Here the CDR3 reads CASGGTGVNTEAFF. The CDR3 DNA is TGCGCCAGCGGCGGGACGGGCGTGAACACTGAAGCTTTCTTT.